Shown below are 28 T cell receptor beta chains from a single sample sequenced in a study of PD-1 blockade in classical Hodgkin lymphoma. Each and every patient relapsed after autologous stem cell transplantation, and patients got differing brentuximab vedotin exposure. Repertoires were generated with immunoSEQ multiplex PCR, while TCRdb's copy carries only in-frame clones and drops some. The sample carries roughly 40,000 clones, about 72% recorded once. The sequences come from peripheral blood mononuclear cells (PBMCs), collected at baseline. Source of these receptors: a human donor with classical Hodgkin lymphoma.

The gene calls are TRBV29-1 and TRBJ2-4; D possibly corresponds to TRBD2 (5 bases). Germline-derived CDR1 and CDR2 are SQVTM and ANQGSEA. Trimming shortened V by 0 bases and J by 9 bases, and 18 bases separated the two germline ends. The CDR3 runs 15 residues. The CDR3: CSVEDDGERSSIQYF. DNA for the CDR3: TGCAGCGTTGAAGATGATGGGGAGAGGTCGAGCATTCAGTACTTC.

The chain links TRBV27 to TRBJ1-2; TRBD1 matches 10 bases. The CDR3 is made up of 16 amino acids. Unmatched junction bases numbered 8, after V lost 3 bases and J lost 4 bases. Germline lookup yields CDR1 MNHEY and CDR2 SMNVEV (reference sequence). The CDR3 sequence is CASSFQGTGVLYGYTF. The CDR3 DNA sequence: TGTGCCAGCAGTTTCCAGGGGACAGGGGTGCTCTATGGCTACACCTTC.

This clone was seen once. The rearrangement links TRBV5-8 to TRBJ2-3; 13 bases map to TRBD2. CDR3 size: 17 residues. V lost 0 bases and J lost 2; bases outside the gene matches: 3. The germline gives CDR1 SGHTS, CDR2 YDEGEE. CDR3 bases: TGTGCCAGCAGCTTGGGGACTAGCGGGGGCTACACAGATACGCAGTATTTT. Residues: CASSLGTSGGYTDTQYF.

The rearrangement joins TRBV28 to TRBJ2-7; the D gene is possibly TRBD1 (6 bases). The length of the CDR3 is 12 residues. The germline V gene has CDR1 MDHEN and CDR2 SYDVKM. V was cut by 7 bases and J by 2 bases, with 9 bases left in between. In DNA form, the CDR3 reads TGTGCCAGCACCACAGGGACCTACGAGCAGTACTTC. Translating gives CASTTGTYEQYF.

J is TRBJ2-7 and V is TRBV5-6, with D unresolved. This CDR3 region has 14 residues. V lost 0 bases, J lost 0 bases, and 7 bases lay in between. Germline CDR1 and CDR2: SGHDT and YYEEEE. CDR3 protein: CASSLVGRSYEQYF. CDR3 DNA sequence: TGTGCCAGCAGCTTGGTGGGCCGCTCCTACGAGCAGTACTTC.

V and J are TRBV4-3 and TRBJ2-1; D perhaps matches TRBD2 (5 bases). The germline V gene encodes CDR1 LGHNA and CDR2 YSLEER. The CDR3 is 15 amino acids. Trimming removed 0 bases at V and 1 base at J, with 7 bases between. The CDR3 is CASSQDGVSYNEQFF. The DNA for the CDR3 is TGCGCCAGCAGCCAAGACGGGGTGTCCTACAATGAGCAGTTCTTC.

This clone was counted only a few times. The chain uses TRBV6-1 and TRBJ2-1; 8 nucleotides line up with TRBD2. The CDR3 length is 15 residues. Germline lookup yields CDR1 MNHNS and CDR2 SASEGT. J was trimmed by 6 bases and V by 7 bases; bases with no gene match: 11. In DNA form, the CDR3 reads TGTGCCAGCAAAACCGCGGGAGGAACAGCCAATGAGCAGTTCTTC. It translates to CASKTAGGTANEQFF.

The rearrangement links TRBV28 to TRBJ2-3, with D possibly being TRBD2 (5 bases). V dropped 2 bases and J dropped 2 bases, with 11 bases sitting between them. The CDR3 has 15 amino acids. CDR1 is MDHEN and CDR2 is SYDVKM in the germline V gene. The CDR3 is CASSLSRGSTDTQYF. The CDR3 DNA sequence: TGTGCCAGCAGTTTAAGTCGGGGTTCCACAGATACGCAGTATTTT.

This clone appeared a few times. The chain joins TRBV30 to TRBJ1-6, with D tentatively TRBD1 (5 bases). Germline loops: CDR1 GTSNPN, CDR2 SVGIG (reference sequence). The CDR3 is 15 amino acids. The V end lost 0 bases, the J end lost 7 bases, and 13 bases lay between the germline ends. For the CDR3, the DNA is TGTGCCTGGAGTGTATCGTACAGGCGGAATTCACCCCTCCACTTT. This codes for CAWSVSYRRNSPLHF. The variable domain in full, with the rest retrieved from reference TRBV30 and TRBJ1-6, is SQTIHQWPATLVQPVGSPLSLECTVEGTSNPNLYWYRQAAGRGLQLLFYSVGIGQISSEVPQNLSASRPQDRQFILSSKKLLLSDSGFYLCAWSVSYRRNSPLHFGNGTRLTVT.

V usage is TRBV15 and J usage is TRBJ1-2; D might be TRBD1 (6 bases). Trimming took 4 bases from V and 1 from J, leaving 13 bases between them. CDR3 length: 15 amino acids. Germline V gene data show CDR1 as LNHNV and CDR2 as YYDKDF (reference sequence). The CDR3 protein is CATSTPTGINYGYTF. The CDR3 DNA reads as TGTGCCACCAGCACTCCGACAGGAATTAACTATGGCTACACCTTC.

The V and J genes are TRBV11-3 and TRBJ1-1; no firm D call. The germline gives CDR1 SGHNT, CDR2 YENEEA. V lost 4 bases and J 5 bases, leaving 11 bases between the germline ends. The CDR3 runs 13 residues. CDR3 in amino acids: CASSSHIGTEAFF. The CDR3 DNA follows: TGTGCCAGCAGCTCACACATCGGAACTGAAGCTTTCTTT.

The count of this clone is one. The chain carries TRBV11-1 and TRBJ2-5; no clear D gene. This CDR3 is built from 15 residues. The V end was cut by 1 base, the J end by 1 base, with 10 bases between. Germline V gene lookup returns CDR1 SGHAT and CDR2 FQDESV (reference sequence). CDR3 in DNA: TGTGCCAGCAGCTTAGTTCCGGCAGCCCAAGAGACCCAGTACTTC. Its translation: CASSLVPAAQETQYF.

The chain links TRBV5-1 to TRBJ1-6; 7 nucleotides line up with TRBD1. J gave up 5 bases and V 7 bases, and 6 bases lay outside the gene matches. The CDR3 length is 14 residues. CDR1 is SGHRS and CDR2 is YFSETQ in the germline V gene. CDR3: CASAPGQHNSPLHF. The CDR3 nucleotides read TGCGCCAGCGCCCCGGGACAGCATAATTCACCCCTCCACTTT.

V usage is TRBV29-1 and J usage is TRBJ2-3; TRBD2 is a possible D gene (5 bases). Trimming took 3 bases from V and 0 from J, leaving 13 bases between them. The CDR3 loop spans 15 amino acids. CDR1 is SQVTM and CDR2 is ANQGSEA in the germline V gene. DNA of the CDR3: TGCAGCGTTGAGGAGGTTGGTTCTAGCACAGATACGCAGTATTTT. Its translation: CSVEEVGSSTDTQYF.

The rearrangement uses TRBV29-1 and TRBJ2-4, with 7 bases fitting TRBD2. The germline gives CDR1 SQVTM, CDR2 ANQGSEA. V trimming: 3 bases; J trimming: 5 bases; junction bases outside the gene matches: 10. CDR3 length equals 15 residues. The CDR3 is CSVEEGRGFQNIQYF. CDR3 sequence (DNA): TGCAGCGTTGAGGAAGGGAGGGGATTCCAAAACATTCAGTACTTC.

This clone was picked up one time. The CDR3 protein is CSCIQGYEQYF. The DNA for the CDR3 is TGCAGCTGTATACAGGGCTACGAGCAGTACTTC. The V call is TRBV29-1, the J call TRBJ2-7; a possible D gene is TRBD1 (6 bases). With 8 bases removed from V and 3 bases from J, the gap between germline ends came to 11 bases. The CDR3 contains 11 residues. In germline, CDR1 is SQVTM, CDR2 ANQGSEA.

The gene calls are TRBV28 and TRBJ2-5; the match to TRBD1 covers 7 bases. The V and J ends lost 4 bases and 5 bases, in that order; junction bases with no gene match: 13. Germline assignment: CDR1 MDHEN and CDR2 SYDVKM. The CDR3 spans 16 residues. The CDR3 DNA is TGTGCCAGCAGTTGGACGACAGGGCCAGGTGAGGAGACCCAGTACTTC. Amino acids: CASSWTTGPGEETQYF.

This chain links TRBV6-6 with TRBJ1-1; 7 positions agree with TRBD1. CDR3 size: 13 residues. Germline-derived CDR1 and CDR2 are MNHNY and SVGAGI (reference sequence). V lost 6 bases to trimming and J lost 5 bases; unmatched junction nucleotides: 6. The CDR3 DNA follows: TGTGCCAGCAGCCTTGACAGGGATACTGAAGCTTTCTTT. It is translated as CASSLDRDTEAFF.

This clone occurred a few times. CDR3 sequence: CASQGLPGGNTEAFF. The CDR3 nucleotides are TGTGCCAGCCAGGGCCTACCAGGTGGAAACACTGAAGCTTTCTTT. The chain joins TRBV7-3 to TRBJ1-1, with TRBD1 as a possible D gene (5 bases). Germline assignment: CDR1 SGHTA and CDR2 FQGTGA. This CDR3 is built from 15 residues. V was shortened by 8 bases and J by 2 bases, with 18 bases between the two germline ends.

The chain carries TRBV19 and TRBJ2-1, with D possibly matching TRBD2 (6 bases). V was shortened by 3 bases and J by 7 bases, with 13 bases between the two germline ends. Germline V gene sequence: CDR1 LNHDA, CDR2 SQIVND (reference sequence). CDR3 size: 14 residues. This CDR3 is CASSIGTGRNEQFF. The DNA of the CDR3 is TGTGCCAGTAGTATCGGGACTGGCCGTAATGAGCAGTTCTTC.

This chain links TRBV27 with TRBJ2-7, with D hard to call. Germline V gives CDR1 MNHEY, CDR2 SMNVEV (reference sequence). Trimming removed 4 bases at V and 6 bases at J, with 10 bases between. The CDR3 is made up of 12 amino acids. CDR3 protein: CASSSGLREQYF. CDR3 DNA sequence: TGTGCCAGCAGTTCAGGTCTACGCGAGCAGTACTTC.

The chain uses TRBV28 and TRBJ1-1; 9 nucleotides line up with TRBD1. This CDR3 is 17 amino acids long. V gave up 2 bases and J gave up 4 bases; unmatched junction bases: 11. Germline V gives CDR1 MDHEN, CDR2 SYDVKM. The CDR3 region has the DNA TGTGCCAGCAGTTTAGGGGACAGGGTTTGGGGAAGCACTGAAGCTTTCTTT. Translating gives CASSLGDRVWGSTEAFF. Full variable domain (remainder filled in from reference TRBV28 and TRBJ1-1): DVKVTQSSRYLVKRTGEKVFLECVQDMDHENMFWYRQDPGLGLRLIYFSYDVKMKEKGDIPEGYSVSREKKERFSLILESASTNQTSMYLCASSLGDRVWGSTEAFFGQGTRLTVV.

This CDR3 is CASSDDGAGELFF. CDR3 nucleotide sequence: TGTGCCAGCAGTGACGACGGGGCCGGGGAGCTGTTTTTT. V is TRBV6-4 and J is TRBJ2-2; weak D call: TRBD2 (5 bases). Trimming stripped 2 bases from V and 6 bases from J, with 7 bases between. The CDR3 sequence is 13 residues long. Looked up from germline, CDR1 is MRHNA and CDR2 is SNTAGT.

V gene TRBV7-2 combines with J gene TRBJ2-3; TRBD2 matches at 7 bases. This CDR3 is built from 17 residues. V trimming: 0 bases; J trimming: 3 bases; junction bases outside the gene matches: 9. Germline CDR1 SGHTA, CDR2 FQGNSA. CDR3 sequence: CASSLAGGRAETDTQYF. The CDR3, as DNA: TGTGCCAGCAGCTTAGCGGGGGGGAGGGCCGAAACAGATACGCAGTATTTT.

The chain combines TRBV2 with TRBJ1-4; D may be TRBD1 (5 bases). CDR3 length equals 15 residues. The germline CDR1 and CDR2 sequences are SNHLY and FYNNEI. V lost 6 bases and J lost 0, with 11 bases in between. CDR3 nucleotide sequence: TGTGCCAGCAGGCGGGGACGAGCAACTAATGAAAAACTGTTTTTT. Amino acids: CASRRGRATNEKLFF.

The rearrangement uses TRBV21-1 and TRBJ2-2. TRBV21-1 counts as a pseudogene. This CDR3 is 13 amino acids long. In nucleotides, the CDR3 is TGTGCCCCTAAGGGGGGTGGCACCGGGGAGCTGTTTTTT. Translating it yields CAPKGGGTGELFF.

J is TRBJ2-7 and V is TRBV27, with D perhaps given as TRBD1 or TRBD2 (5 bases each). Per germline, CDR1 MNHEY and CDR2 SMNVEV (reference sequence). CDR3 length: 15 amino acids. V gave up 1 base and J gave up 11 bases, with 21 bases separating them. CDR3: CASSLFSARDGAEYF. The CDR3 coding sequence is TGTGCCAGCAGTTTATTTTCGGCCAGGGACGGGGCGGAGTACTTC.

The chain is built from TRBV4-3 and TRBJ1-1, with 8 bases fitting TRBD1. The CDR3 runs to 16 residues. CDR1 LGHNA and CDR2 YSLEER come from the germline V gene. With V trimmed by 1 base and J by 4 bases, 8 bases remained unmatched. In DNA form, the CDR3 reads TGCGCCAGCAGCCAAGGGCTGACAGGGGTAGTCACTGAAGCTTTCTTT. It is translated as CASSQGLTGVVTEAFF.